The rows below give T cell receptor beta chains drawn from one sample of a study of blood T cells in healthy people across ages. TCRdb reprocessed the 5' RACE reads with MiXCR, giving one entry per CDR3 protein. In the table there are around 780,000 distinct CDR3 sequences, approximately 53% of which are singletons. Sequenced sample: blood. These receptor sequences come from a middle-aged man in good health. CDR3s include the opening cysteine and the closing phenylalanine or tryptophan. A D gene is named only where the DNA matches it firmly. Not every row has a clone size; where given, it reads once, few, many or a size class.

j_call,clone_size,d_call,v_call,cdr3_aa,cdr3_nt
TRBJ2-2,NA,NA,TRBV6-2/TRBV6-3,CASRRPGPENTGELFF,TGTGCCAGCAGACGACCGGGACCAGAGAACACCGGGGAGCTGTTTTTT
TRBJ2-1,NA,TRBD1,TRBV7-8,CASSVDRVYNEQFF,TGTGCCAGCAGTGTAGACAGGGTTTACAATGAGCAGTTCTTC
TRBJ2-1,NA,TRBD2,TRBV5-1,CASSLASGENEQFF,TGCGCCAGCAGCTTGGCTAGCGGGGAAAATGAACAGTTCTTC
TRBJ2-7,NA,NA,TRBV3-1,CASSQWTAYEQYF,TGTGCCAGCAGCCAATGGACAGCCTACGAGCAGTACTTC
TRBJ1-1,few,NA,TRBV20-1,CSAIHAAMFHTEAFF,TGCAGTGCTATTCATGCGGCGATGTTCCACACTGAAGCTTTCTTT
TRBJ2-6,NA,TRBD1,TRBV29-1,CSVEEKDRGRFNSGADVLTF,TGCAGCGTTGAAGAAAAGGACAGGGGGCGATTTAACTCTGGGGCCGACGTCCTGACTTTC
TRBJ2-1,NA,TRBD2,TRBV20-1,CSASRLAEAYNEQFF,TGCAGTGCTAGCCGGCTAGCGGAGGCTTACAATGAGCAGTTCTTC
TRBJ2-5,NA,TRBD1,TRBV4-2,CASSQTGGTYQETQYF,TGTGCCAGCAGCCAAACAGGGGGCACGTACCAAGAGACCCAGTACTTC
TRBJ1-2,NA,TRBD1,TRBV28,CASSPGQGIYGYTF,TGTGCCAGCAGCCCGGGACAGGGGATCTATGGCTACACCTTC
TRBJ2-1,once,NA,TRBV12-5,CASGVISGNEQFF,TGTGCTAGTGGTGTGATCAGCGGCAATGAGCAGTTCTTC
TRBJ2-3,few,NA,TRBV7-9,CASSVTGTTDTQYF,TGTGCCAGCAGCGTTACGGGGACAACAGATACGCAGTATTTT
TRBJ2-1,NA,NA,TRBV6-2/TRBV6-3,CASTRWGAGYNEQFF,TGTGCCAGCACCCGGTGGGGGGCTGGGTACAATGAGCAGTTCTTC
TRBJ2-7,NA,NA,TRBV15,CATSTLDMIYEQYF,TGTGCCACCAGCACCCTGGACATGATCTACGAGCAGTACTTC
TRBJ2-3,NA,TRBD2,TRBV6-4,CASSRGDTDTQYF,TGTGCCAGCAGCCGGGGGGACACAGATACGCAGTATTTT
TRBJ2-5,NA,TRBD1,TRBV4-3,CTSSQSWTGGMAQYF,TGCACCAGCAGCCAATCCTGGACAGGGGGTATGGCCCAGTACTTC
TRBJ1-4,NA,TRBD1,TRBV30,CAWRRQGVANEKLFF,TGTGCCTGGAGGAGACAGGGGGTAGCTAATGAAAAACTGTTTTTT
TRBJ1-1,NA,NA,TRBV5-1,CASSDPLNGRDKGSEAFF,TGCGCCAGCAGTGATCCACTCAATGGGAGGGATAAGGGCAGTGAAGCTTTCTTT
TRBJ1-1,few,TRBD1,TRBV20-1,CSVQGEVTEAFF,TGCAGTGTACAGGGGGAGGTCACTGAAGCTTTCTTT
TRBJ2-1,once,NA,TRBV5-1,CASNRDSPNEQFF,TGCGCCAGCAATCGGGATTCGCCCAATGAGCAGTTCTTC
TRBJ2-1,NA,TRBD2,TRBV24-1,CATSDPGLAGGPNEQFF,TGTGCCACCAGTGACCCGGGACTAGCGGGAGGGCCGAATGAGCAGTTCTTC
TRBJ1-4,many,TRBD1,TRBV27,CASRVGGGEKLFF,TGTGCCAGCAGGGTAGGGGGCGGTGAAAAACTGTTTTTT
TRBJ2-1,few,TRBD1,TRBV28,CASRTGGDEQFF,TGTGCCAGTAGGACAGGGGGAGATGAGCAGTTCTTC
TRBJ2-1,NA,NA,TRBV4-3,CASSQDRGWGNEQFF,TGCGCCAGCAGCCAAGACAGGGGATGGGGAAATGAGCAGTTCTTC
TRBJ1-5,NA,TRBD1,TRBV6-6,CASSYSGQGAIQPQHF,TGTGCCAGCAGTTACTCAGGACAGGGGGCTATCCAGCCCCAGCATTTT
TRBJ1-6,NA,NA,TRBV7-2,CASSLAGGGFNSPLHF,TGTGCCAGCAGCTTAGCAGGGGGTGGTTTTAATTCACCCCTCCACTTT
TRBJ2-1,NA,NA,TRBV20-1,CSASVLVNEQFF,TGCAGTGCTAGCGTCCTAGTCAATGAGCAGTTCTTC
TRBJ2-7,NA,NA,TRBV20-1,CSTQGFYEQYF,TGCAGTACTCAAGGGTTTTACGAGCAGTACTTC
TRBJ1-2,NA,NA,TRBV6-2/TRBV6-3,CASRDPPGNYGYTF,TGTGCCAGCAGGGACCCTCCGGGCAACTATGGCTACACCTTC
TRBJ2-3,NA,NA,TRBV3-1,CASSQQAEYNTDTQYF,TGTGCCAGCAGCCAACAAGCGGAATATAACACAGATACGCAGTATTTT
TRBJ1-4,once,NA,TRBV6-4,CASSDSGATNEKLFF,TGTGCCAGCAGTGACTCGGGGGCAACTAATGAAAAACTGTTTTTT
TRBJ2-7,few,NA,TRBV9,CASSVDLLGQARGEQYF,TGTGCCAGCAGCGTGGACCTCCTAGGGCAGGCCCGCGGCGAGCAGTACTTC
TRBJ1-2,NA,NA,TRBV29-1,CSVQKTDANYGYTF,TGCAGCGTCCAGAAGACAGATGCAAACTATGGCTACACCTTC
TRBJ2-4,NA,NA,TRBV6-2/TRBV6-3,CAISPRRGLAKNIQYF,TGTGCCATCTCCCCCAGACGAGGACTAGCCAAAAACATTCAGTACTTC
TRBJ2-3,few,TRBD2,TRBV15,CATSRTSSWEGTDTQYF,TGTGCCACCAGCAGGACTAGCTCTTGGGAGGGCACAGATACGCAGTATTTT
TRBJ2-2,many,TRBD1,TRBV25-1,CASSEGTGDTGELFF,TGTGCCAGCAGTGAAGGGACAGGGGACACCGGGGAGCTGTTTTTT
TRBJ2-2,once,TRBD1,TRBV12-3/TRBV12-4,CASNPTGQGALFF,TGTGCCAGCAACCCTACGGGACAGGGCGCGCTGTTTTTT
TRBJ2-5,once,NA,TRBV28,CASTQSLGVETQYF,TGTGCCAGCACCCAAAGTTTGGGGGTAGAGACCCAGTACTTC
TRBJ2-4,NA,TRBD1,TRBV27,CASSSQGNIQYF,TGTGCCAGCAGTTCACAGGGGAACATTCAGTACTTC
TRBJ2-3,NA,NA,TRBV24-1,CAISGQASTDTQYF,TGTGCCATCTCGGGCCAAGCTAGCACAGATACGCAGTATTTT
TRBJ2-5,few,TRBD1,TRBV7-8,CASSLGATGQETQYF,TGTGCCAGCAGCTTAGGGGCGACAGGGCAAGAGACCCAGTACTTC
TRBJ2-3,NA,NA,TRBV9,CASSVDADSTDTQYF,TGTGCCAGCAGCGTAGACGCGGACTCCACAGATACGCAGTATTTT
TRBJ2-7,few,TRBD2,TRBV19,CASSNGLDVEQYF,TGTGCCAGTAGTAACGGACTAGACGTCGAGCAGTACTTC
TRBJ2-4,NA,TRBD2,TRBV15,CATGTSGTSKNIQYF,TGTGCAACCGGGACTAGCGGGACCTCCAAAAACATTCAGTACTTC
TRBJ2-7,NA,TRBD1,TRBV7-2,CASSSLGTAYEQYF,TGTGCCAGCAGCTCCCTAGGGACAGCCTACGAGCAGTACTTC
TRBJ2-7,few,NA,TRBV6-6,CASKNRGEGSYEQYF,TGTGCCAGCAAAAATCGCGGAGAGGGTAGTTACGAGCAGTACTTC
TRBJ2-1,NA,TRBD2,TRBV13,CASSSRLAGVAEQFF,TGTGCCAGCAGCTCCCGACTAGCGGGAGTTGCTGAGCAGTTCTTC
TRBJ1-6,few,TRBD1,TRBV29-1,CSVGQGRGSPLHF,TGCAGCGTTGGACAGGGAAGGGGATCACCCCTCCACTTT
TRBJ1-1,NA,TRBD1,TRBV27,CASSFDDRDTEAFF,TGTGCCAGCAGTTTCGACGACAGGGACACTGAAGCTTTCTTT
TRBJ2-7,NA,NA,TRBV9,CASSVGGLDYEQYF,TGTGCCAGCAGCGTAGGGGGGCTGGACTACGAGCAGTACTTC
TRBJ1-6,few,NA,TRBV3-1,CASSAYFNSPLHF,TGTGCCAGCAGCGCGTATTTTAATTCACCCCTCCACTTT
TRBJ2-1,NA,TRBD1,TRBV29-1,CSVVQGQGTNEQFF,TGCAGCGTTGTGCAGGGACAGGGGACAAATGAGCAGTTCTTC
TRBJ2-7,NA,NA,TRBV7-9,CASSHDVEGYEQYF,TGTGCCAGCAGCCACGATGTAGAGGGCTACGAGCAGTACTTC
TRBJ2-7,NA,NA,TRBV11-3,CASSTNSYEQYF,TGTGCCAGCAGCACGAACTCCTACGAGCAGTACTTC